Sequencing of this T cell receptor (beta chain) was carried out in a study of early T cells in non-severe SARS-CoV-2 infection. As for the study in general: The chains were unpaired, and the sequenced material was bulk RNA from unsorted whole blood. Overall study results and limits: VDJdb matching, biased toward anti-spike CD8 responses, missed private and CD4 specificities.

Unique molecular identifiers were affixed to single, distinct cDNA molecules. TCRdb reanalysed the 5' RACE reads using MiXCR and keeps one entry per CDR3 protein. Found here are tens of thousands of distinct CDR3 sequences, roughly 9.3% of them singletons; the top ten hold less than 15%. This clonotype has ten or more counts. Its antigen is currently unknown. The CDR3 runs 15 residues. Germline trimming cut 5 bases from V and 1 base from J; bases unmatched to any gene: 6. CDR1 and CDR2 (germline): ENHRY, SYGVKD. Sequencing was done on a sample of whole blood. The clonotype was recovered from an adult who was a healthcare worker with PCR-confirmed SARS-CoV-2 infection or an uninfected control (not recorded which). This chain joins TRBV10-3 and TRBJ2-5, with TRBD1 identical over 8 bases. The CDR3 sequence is CAISTGTGPQETQYF. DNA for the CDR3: TGTGCCATCAGTACCGGGACAGGACCCCAAGAGACCCAGTACTTC.